Each of the 5 T cell receptor beta chains below was sequenced from the same sample in a study of cytomegalovirus exposure and HLA in healthy donors. Use of 60 Vbeta and 13 Jbeta primers characterized the PCR. Repertoires were generated with immunoSEQ multiplex PCR, while TCRdb's copy carries only in-frame clones and drops some. The sample gives roughly 110,000 clones, 75% of which show up once; roughly 2.5% is in the top ten. Input material: PBMCs. These receptor sequences come from a man aged 35-49 years in good health and CMV-seronegative.

The chain links TRBV10-3 to TRBJ2-7; 8 bases are a match to TRBD1. With V trimmed by 9 bases and J by 6 bases, 7 bases remained unmatched. Germline-derived CDR1 and CDR2 are ENHRY and SYGVKD. There are 12 residues in the CDR3. CDR3 DNA sequence: TGTGCCATTACAGGGGGAAATGGCGAGCAGTACTTC. It yields the protein CAITGGNGEQYF.

The rearrangement uses TRBV27 and TRBJ2-1, with 7 bases lining up with TRBD2. Germline loops: CDR1 MNHEY, CDR2 SMNVEV (reference sequence). The CDR3 loop spans 16 amino acids. The V gene end was trimmed by 6 bases and the J gene end by 4 bases; junction bases not matched to a gene: 12. The CDR3 spells CASSPGASGGYNEQFF. Here the CDR3 DNA reads TGTGCCAGCAGCCCCGGTGCTAGCGGAGGATACAATGAGCAGTTCTTC.

This chain links TRBV7-9 with TRBJ1-5; TRBD1 might be the D (5 bases). This CDR3 is built from 14 residues. The V and J ends lost 1 base and 3 bases respectively, with 7 bases between them. The germline V gene encodes CDR1 SEHNR and CDR2 FQNEAQ (reference sequence). The CDR3 is CASSLGQNNQPQHF. In DNA, the CDR3 is TGTGCCAGCAGCTTAGGACAGAACAATCAGCCCCAGCATTTT.

The genes are TRBV13 and TRBJ1-1, with unresolved D. V shed 4 bases and J shed 6 bases, with 6 bases lying between them. This CDR3 spans 11 amino acids. Germline-derived CDR1 and CDR2 are PRHDT and FYEKMQ (reference sequence). Here the CDR3 DNA reads TGTGCCAGCAGCTCTTATCCTGAAGCTTTCTTT. It is translated as CASSSYPEAFF. The full variable domain, its missing parts supplied by reference TRBV13 and TRBJ1-1, is AAGVIQSPRHLIKEKRETATLKCYPIPRHDTVYWYQQGPGQDPQFLISFYEKMQSDKGSIPDRFSAQQFSDYHSELNMSSLELGDSALYFCASSSYPEAFFGQGTRLTVV.

The chain joins TRBV6-1 to TRBJ1-6, with a tentative D call TRBD1 (6 bases). Germline CDR1 and CDR2: MNHNS and SASEGT. Trimming removed 6 bases from V and 10 bases from J, with 16 bases in between. The CDR3 contains 14 residues. CDR3 sequence reads: CASRNRAIYSPLHF. The CDR3 region has the DNA TGTGCCAGCAGGAACAGGGCTATATACTCACCCCTCCACTTT.